Detailed here is one T cell receptor beta chain. TCRdb's table, derived via immunoSEQ multiplex PCR, lists solely in-frame clones and lacks some. The table lists 45,000 to 60,000 clones, 75% to 95% of them singletons. The CDR3 totals 12 residues. Looked up from germline, CDR1 is SGHRS and CDR2 is YFSETQ. Trimming shortened V by 2 bases and J by 0 bases, and 3 bases separated the two germline ends. This sample was taken from a study of T cell changes during pregnancy in multiple sclerosis. The V call is TRBV5-1, the J call TRBJ2-7; D not certain. The specimen comprised peripheral blood, sampled after pregnancy. This receptor was taken from a female donor in good health, enrolled as a control in a pregnancy study. The CDR3 region is CASSLYSYEQYF. The CDR3 bases are TGCGCCAGCAGCTTATACTCCTACGAGCAGTACTTC.